One sample yielded the 5 T cell receptor beta chains listed below, sequenced in a study of T cells after yellow fever vaccination. A single record per CDR3 protein comes from TCRdb applying MiXCR to the 5' RACE reads. The sample includes about 240,000 distinct CDR3 sequences, about 7% of them seen just once. Specimen: CD4+ T cells sorted from PBMCs, collected 15 days after the yellow fever booster vaccination. These receptors all come from a man under 40 who received the YFV17D yellow fever vaccine.

The rearrangement uses TRBV7-2 and TRBJ1-1, with a weak D call TRBD1 (6 bases). Germline values: CDR1 SGHTA, CDR2 FQGNSA. V was pared by 1 base and J by 5 bases, with 17 bases between. There are 16 residues in the CDR3. CDR3 nucleotides: TGTGCCAGCAGCTTAGATGGACAGATCAGTGGTACTGAAGCTTTCTTT. Amino acid sequence: CASSLDGQISGTEAFF. Full variable domain (remainder filled in from reference TRBV7-2 and TRBJ1-1): GAGVSQSPSNKVTEKGKDVELRCDPISGHTALYWYRQSLGQGLEFLIYFQGNSAPDKSGLPSDRFSAERTGGSVSTLTIQRTQQEDSAVYLCASSLDGQISGTEAFFGQGTRLTVV.

The gene calls are TRBV25-1 and TRBJ2-7; no definite D call. V was pared by 3 bases and J by 4 bases, with 7 bases between. CDR1 is MGHDK and CDR2 is SYGVNS in the germline V gene. The CDR3 spans 12 residues. CDR3 nucleotide sequence: TGTGCCAGCAGTGACAGACCGTACGAGCAGTACTTC. Its protein product is CASSDRPYEQYF.

This chain links TRBV20-1 with TRBJ1-1; 9 bases align to TRBD1. CDR1 DFQATT and CDR2 SNEGSKA come from the germline V gene (reference sequence). V shed 6 bases, J shed 4 bases, and the junction held 6 bases outside the gene matches. This CDR3 contains 13 residues. The CDR3 here is CSARTGVGTEAFF. The CDR3 nucleotides are TGCAGTGCCAGGACAGGGGTGGGCACTGAAGCTTTCTTT.

This clonotype has only a few counts. The gene calls are TRBV20-1 and TRBJ2-1; 10 positions match TRBD2. In germline, CDR1 is DFQATT, CDR2 SNEGSKA (reference sequence). V was clipped by 5 bases and J by 3 bases; unmatched bases: 7. CDR3 length: 15 amino acids. This CDR3 reads CSAPALAGGYNEQFF. CDR3 DNA sequence: TGCAGTGCTCCCGCGTTAGCGGGGGGCTACAATGAGCAGTTCTTC.

The chain has TRBV20-1 and TRBJ2-5, with TRBD2 matching 11 bases. Per the germline V gene, CDR1 is DFQATT and CDR2 is SNEGSKA (reference sequence). Trimming at V came to 3 bases and at J to 3 bases, leaving 9 bases not matched to a gene. This CDR3 spans 16 amino acids. CDR3 sequence: CSASDSPGLAEETQYF. CDR3 nucleotide sequence: TGCAGTGCTAGTGATTCCCCGGGACTAGCGGAAGAGACCCAGTACTTC.